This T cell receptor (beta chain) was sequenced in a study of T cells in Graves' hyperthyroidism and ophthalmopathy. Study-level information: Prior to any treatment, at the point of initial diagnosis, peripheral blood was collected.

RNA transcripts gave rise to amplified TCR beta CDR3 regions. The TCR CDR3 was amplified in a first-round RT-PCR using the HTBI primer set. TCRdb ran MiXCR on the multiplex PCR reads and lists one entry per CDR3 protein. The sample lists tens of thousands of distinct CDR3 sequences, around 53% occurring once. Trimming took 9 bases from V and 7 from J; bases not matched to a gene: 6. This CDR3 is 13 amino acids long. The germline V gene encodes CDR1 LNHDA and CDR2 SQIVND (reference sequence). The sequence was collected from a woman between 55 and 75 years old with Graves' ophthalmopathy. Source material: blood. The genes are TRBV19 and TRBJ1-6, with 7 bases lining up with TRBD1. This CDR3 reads CASGDRENSPLHF. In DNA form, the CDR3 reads TGTGCCAGCGGTGACAGGGAGAATTCACCCCTCCACTTT.